The 23 T cell receptor beta chains below come from one sample, sequenced in a study of T-cell reconstitution after alpha-beta-depleted transplantation in children. Unique molecular identifiers featured in how the TCRbeta library was prepared. MiXCR was run by TCRdb on the PCR reads, yielding one entry per CDR3 protein. The repertoire holds about 500,000 distinct CDR3 sequences, with over 25% as singletons. Sequencing was performed on PBMCs from the stem cell graft donor, taken from the stem cell graft. The receptors originated from a human donor who donated a stem cell graft to a child with aplastic anemia.

CDR3 in amino acids: CASSIAGGPNEQFF. The CDR3 nucleotides are TGCGCCAGCAGCATAGCGGGAGGGCCAAATGAGCAGTTCTTC. This chain uses TRBV5-1 with TRBJ2-1; TRBD2 matches at 11 bases. V gave up 4 bases and J gave up 7 bases; unmatched junction bases: 4. The CDR3 has 14 residues. The germline CDR1 and CDR2 sequences are SGHRS and YFSETQ.

This rearrangement joins TRBV12-3 or TRBV12-4 to TRBJ2-1, with D perhaps assigned TRBD1 or TRBD2 (5 bases each). CDR3 length: 17 amino acids. Trimming cost V 8 bases and J 9 bases, with 29 bases left between them. In DNA form, the CDR3 reads TGTGCCAGCGGCCCCTCCGGGACGGGAAAGCGGCGGTCTGAGCAGTTCTTC. Translated: CASGPSGTGKRRSEQFF.

The CDR3 nucleotides are TGCAGTGCTAGGCCGGGGGGCCTCCAGGGCTACACCTTC. As protein: CSARPGGLQGYTF. The V gene is TRBV20-1, the J gene TRBJ1-2, with a possible D match to TRBD1 (6 bases). The CDR3 is made up of 13 amino acids. CDR1 is DFQATT, CDR2 SNEGSKA, per germline (reference sequence). V was shortened by 3 bases and J by 8 bases, with 16 bases between the two germline ends.

For the CDR3, the DNA is TGTGCCACCAGCAGAGATGGACTAGCGGGAGCCTACGAGCAGTACTTC. Translating it yields CATSRDGLAGAYEQYF. The J gene is TRBJ2-7, the V gene TRBV15; 13 positions match TRBD2. The V and J ends lost 0 bases and 2 bases, in that order; junction bases with no gene match: 1. Per germline, CDR1 LNHNV and CDR2 YYDKDF (reference sequence). This CDR3 has 16 residues.

V gene TRBV7-2 combines with J gene TRBJ2-2; 8 bases line up with TRBD2. V dropped 3 bases and J dropped 5; count of bases not matched to a gene: 11. Looked up from germline, CDR1 is SGHTA and CDR2 is FQGNSA. The CDR3 sequence is 17 residues long. CDR3 sequence (DNA): TGTGCCAGCAGCTTGAGGAGCAGCGGGAGCTGGACCGGGGAGCTGTTTTTT. Its translation: CASSLRSSGSWTGELFF.

The chain uses TRBV12-3 or TRBV12-4 and TRBJ1-5; D is possibly TRBD1 (5 bases). This CDR3 region has 15 residues. The V gene lost 5 bases and the J gene lost 3 bases, with 14 bases spanning the gap. The CDR3 sequence: CASSRSDSYNQPQHF. CDR3 nucleotide sequence: TGTGCCAGCAGTCGAAGCGACAGCTACAATCAGCCCCAGCATTTT.

The CDR3 loop is CSVVDSFETQYF. DNA of the CDR3: TGCAGCGTGGTGGACAGTTTTGAGACCCAGTACTTC. The chain uses TRBV29-1 and TRBJ2-5; tentatively, D is TRBD1 (6 bases). V lost 6 bases and J lost 5, with 13 bases in between. CDR1 is SQVTM and CDR2 is ANQGSEA in the germline V gene. There are 12 residues in the CDR3. The complete variable domain, with remaining parts taken from reference TRBV29-1 and TRBJ2-5, reads SAVISQKPSRDICQRGTSLTIQCQVDSQVTMMFWYRQQPGQSLTLIATANQGSEATYESGFVIDKFPISRPNLTFSTLTVSNMSPEDSSIYLCSVVDSFETQYFGPGTRLLVL.

The chain is built from TRBV20-1 and TRBJ1-5; D call uncertain. Between the trimmed V and J ends, which lost 3 bases and 1 base, there was a span of 10 bases. This CDR3 spans 14 amino acids. Germline CDR1 and CDR2: DFQATT and SNEGSKA (reference sequence). CDR3 bases: TGCAGTGCTAGCCACCCGGACAGCAATCAGCCCCAGCATTTT. Its translation is CSASHPDSNQPQHF.

The table lists this clonotype with many counts. V usage is TRBV12-3 or TRBV12-4 and J usage is TRBJ1-1; D remains unclear. The CDR3 consists of 13 residues. V lost 6 bases and J lost 1, with 9 bases in between. The CDR3 nucleotides are TGTGCCAGCAGCCCCTCGTCGAACACTGAAGCTTTCTTT. It is translated as CASSPSSNTEAFF.

V and J are TRBV7-3 and TRBJ1-1, with TRBD1 as a possible D gene (6 bases). CDR1 SGHTA and CDR2 FQGTGA come from the germline V gene. The V and J ends lost 1 base and 4 bases respectively, with 16 bases between them. The CDR3 sequence is 16 residues long. The CDR3 sequence: CASSLSLGGEGTEAFF. The CDR3, as DNA: TGTGCCAGCAGCTTAAGCTTGGGGGGCGAAGGCACTGAAGCTTTCTTT.

This clonotype was observed a few times. The chain links TRBV5-5 to TRBJ2-3; the D is unclear. CDR3 size: 14 residues. V lost 0 bases, J lost 4 bases, and 9 bases lay in between. CDR1 is SGHKS and CDR2 is YYEKEE in the germline V gene (reference sequence). The CDR3 region has the DNA TGTGCCAGCAGCTTGGTCACCGCCCCAGATACGCAGTATTTT. This translates into CASSLVTAPDTQYF.

This clonotype was detected a few times. CDR3 in DNA: TGTGCCAGCAGCCGGACAGGGGGGCACGAGCAGTACTTC. This translates into CASSRTGGHEQYF. The chain links TRBV7-6 to TRBJ2-7; TRBD1 matches at 10 bases. Germline loops: CDR1 SGHVS, CDR2 FNYEAQ. The CDR3 is 13 residues long. V lost 5 bases and J lost 5; bases outside the gene matches: 3.

This clonotype was counted a few times. The rearrangement links TRBV5-4 to TRBJ2-5; D uncertain. Germline CDR1 is SGHNT and CDR2 is YYREEE (reference sequence). V lost 3 bases to trimming and J lost 1 base, with 10 bases between them. This CDR3 contains 14 residues. The CDR3 loop is CASSSTPVQETQYF. CDR3 in DNA: TGTGCCAGCAGCTCCACCCCGGTCCAAGAGACCCAGTACTTC.

A single count supports this clonotype. V gene TRBV6-1 combines with J gene TRBJ1-5; D not resolved. The CDR3 sequence is 15 residues long. V lost 6 bases to trimming and J lost 4 bases, with 16 bases between them. The V gene's germline CDR1 is MNHNS and CDR2 SASEGT. This CDR3 reads CASSPGVGGNQPQHF. The CDR3 DNA follows: TGTGCCAGCAGCCCTGGGGTTGGAGGGAATCAGCCCCAGCATTTT.

This clonotype was seen a few times. The rearrangement joins TRBV9 to TRBJ1-1; D might be TRBD1 (6 bases). The length of the CDR3 is 17 residues. The germline V and J ends were trimmed by 4 bases and 6 bases, with 25 bases remaining between them. Germline V CDR1 and CDR2: SGDLS, YYNGEE. CDR3 DNA sequence: TGTGCCAGCAGCTCCACCCACTCCTGGACAGAAGTACCTGAAGCTTTCTTT. Translation: CASSSTHSWTEVPEAFF.

This clonotype occurred once. The chain uses TRBV5-1 and TRBJ1-3, with a possible D match to TRBD1 (6 bases). The CDR3 covers 15 residues. The V gene's germline CDR1 is SGHRS and CDR2 YFSETQ. V lost 4 bases, J lost 3 bases, and 14 bases lay in between. CDR3 region: CASSRGRGDGNTIYF. CDR3 DNA: TGCGCCAGCAGCCGCGGCAGGGGCGATGGAAACACCATATATTTT.

This sequence joins TRBV9 and TRBJ2-3; 9 bases map to TRBD1. CDR1 and CDR2 from the germline V gene are SGDLS and YYNGEE. CDR3 length: 15 amino acids. The ends lost 2 bases at V and 6 bases at J; junction bases unmatched: 7. Here the CDR3 reads CASSVGTGPADTQYF. CDR3 DNA sequence: TGTGCCAGCAGCGTCGGGACAGGGCCGGCCGATACGCAGTATTTT.

In this sample, this clonotype turned up a few times. The V gene is TRBV29-1, the J gene TRBJ2-1, with TRBD1 matching 9 bases. CDR3 length: 15 residues. Trimming at V came to 2 bases and at J to 8 bases, leaving 10 bases not matched to a gene. CDR1 and CDR2 from the germline V gene are SQVTM and ANQGSEA. Written as DNA, the CDR3 is TGCAGCGTTGAATCTGGACAGGGGAATCGGCATGAGCAGTTCTTC. Translating it yields CSVESGQGNRHEQFF.

This clonotype turned up a few times. The rearrangement joins TRBV12-3 or TRBV12-4 to TRBJ2-1; D is perhaps TRBD2 (5 bases). Trimming took 5 bases from V and 0 from J, leaving 17 bases between them. This CDR3 has 17 residues. For the CDR3, the DNA is TGTGCCAGCAGTCCTGTCGCGGGCAGCCTCTCCTACAATGAGCAGTTCTTC. Amino acid sequence: CASSPVAGSLSYNEQFF.

V and J are TRBV27 and TRBJ1-1, with 7 bases fitting TRBD1. Germline CDR1 and CDR2: MNHEY and SMNVEV (reference sequence). This CDR3 spans 13 amino acids. V was pared by 6 bases and J by 5 bases, with 6 bases of the junction left unmatched. CDR3 protein: CASRNRGTTEAFF. In DNA, the CDR3 is TGTGCCAGCAGGAACAGGGGTACGACTGAAGCTTTCTTT.

This chain uses TRBV29-1 with TRBJ2-7, with D maybe TRBD1 (6 bases). The CDR3 is 13 amino acids. CDR1 and CDR2 from the germline V gene are SQVTM and ANQGSEA. CDR3 in DNA: TGCACAGCTTTCGGGGACAATTCCTACGAGCAGTACGTC. Its protein product is CTAFGDNSYEQYV.

This rearrangement joins TRBV20-1 to TRBJ1-2; unclear D gene. The V gene lost 3 bases and the J gene lost 0 bases, with 11 bases spanning the gap. The CDR3 has 14 amino acids. Germline lookup yields CDR1 DFQATT and CDR2 SNEGSKA (reference sequence). CDR3 sequence (DNA): TGCAGTGCTAGTATCGTCACTTCTAACTATGGCTACACCTTC. The encoded protein is CSASIVTSNYGYTF.

The chain recombines TRBV5-1 with TRBJ1-5, with D possibly matching TRBD1 (5 bases). This CDR3 has 14 amino acids. Germline V gives CDR1 SGHRS, CDR2 YFSETQ. V lost 3 bases and J lost 5, with 12 bases in between. The chain's CDR3 is CASSWGTGDQPQHF. The DNA of the CDR3 is TGCGCCAGCAGCTGGGGGACGGGAGATCAGCCCCAGCATTTT.